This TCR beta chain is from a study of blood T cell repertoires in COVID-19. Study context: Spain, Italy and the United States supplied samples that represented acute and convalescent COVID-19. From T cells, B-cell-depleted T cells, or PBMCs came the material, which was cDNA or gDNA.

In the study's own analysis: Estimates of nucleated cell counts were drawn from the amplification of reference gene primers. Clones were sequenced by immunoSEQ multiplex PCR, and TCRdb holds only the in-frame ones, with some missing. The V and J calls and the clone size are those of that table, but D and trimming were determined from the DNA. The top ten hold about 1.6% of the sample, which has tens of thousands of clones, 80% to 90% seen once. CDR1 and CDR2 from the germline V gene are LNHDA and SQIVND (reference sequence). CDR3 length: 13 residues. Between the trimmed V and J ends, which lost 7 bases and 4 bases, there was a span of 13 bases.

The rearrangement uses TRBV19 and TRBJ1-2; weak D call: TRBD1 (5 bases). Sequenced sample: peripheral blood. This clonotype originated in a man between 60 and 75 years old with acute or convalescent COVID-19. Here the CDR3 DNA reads TGTGCCAGTACTCGCGGGGGGGGCTATGGCTACACCTTC. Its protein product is CASTRGGGYGYTF.